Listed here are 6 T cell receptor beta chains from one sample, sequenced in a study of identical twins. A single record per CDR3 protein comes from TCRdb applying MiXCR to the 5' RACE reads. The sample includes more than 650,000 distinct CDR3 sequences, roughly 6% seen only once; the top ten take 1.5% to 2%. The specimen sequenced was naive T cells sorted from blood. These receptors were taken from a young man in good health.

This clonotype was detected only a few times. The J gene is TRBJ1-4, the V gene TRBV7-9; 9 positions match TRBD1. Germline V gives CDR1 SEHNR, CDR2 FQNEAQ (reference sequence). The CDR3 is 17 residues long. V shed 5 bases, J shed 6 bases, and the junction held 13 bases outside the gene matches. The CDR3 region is CASSRTGASRGYEKLFF. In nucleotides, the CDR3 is TGTGCCAGCAGCCGGACAGGGGCCAGCCGGGGTTATGAAAAACTGTTTTTT.

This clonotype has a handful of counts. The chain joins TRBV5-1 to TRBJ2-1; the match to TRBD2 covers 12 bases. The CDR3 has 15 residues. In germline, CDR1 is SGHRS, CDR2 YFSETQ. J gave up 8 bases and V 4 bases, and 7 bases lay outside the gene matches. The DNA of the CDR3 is TGCGCCAGCAGCGGACTAGCGGGAAATGGGGATGAGCAGTTCTTC. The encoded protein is CASSGLAGNGDEQFF.

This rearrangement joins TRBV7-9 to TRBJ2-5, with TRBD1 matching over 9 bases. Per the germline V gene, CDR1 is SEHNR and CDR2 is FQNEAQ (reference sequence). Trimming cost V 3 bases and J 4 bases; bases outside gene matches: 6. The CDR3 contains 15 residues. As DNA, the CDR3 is TGTGCCAGCAGCTTGGACAGGGGAGGTGGAGAGACCCAGTACTTC. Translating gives CASSLDRGGGETQYF.

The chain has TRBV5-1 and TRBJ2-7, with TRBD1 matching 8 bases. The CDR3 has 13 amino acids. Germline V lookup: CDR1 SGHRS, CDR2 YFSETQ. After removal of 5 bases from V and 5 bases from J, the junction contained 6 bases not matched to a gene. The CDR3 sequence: CASRPGQVDEQYF. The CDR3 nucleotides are TGCGCCAGCAGGCCGGGACAGGTGGACGAGCAGTACTTC.

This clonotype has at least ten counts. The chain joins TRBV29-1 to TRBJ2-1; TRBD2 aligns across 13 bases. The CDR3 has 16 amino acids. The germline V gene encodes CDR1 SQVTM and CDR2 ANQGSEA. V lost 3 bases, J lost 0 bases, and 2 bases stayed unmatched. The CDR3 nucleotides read TGCAGCGTTGACCGGACTAGCGGGAGCTCCTACAATGAGCAGTTCTTC. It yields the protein CSVDRTSGSSYNEQFF.

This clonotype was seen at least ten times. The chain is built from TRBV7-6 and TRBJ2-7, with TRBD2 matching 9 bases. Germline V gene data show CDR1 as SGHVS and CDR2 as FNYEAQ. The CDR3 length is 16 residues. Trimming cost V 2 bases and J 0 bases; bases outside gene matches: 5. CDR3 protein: CASSLSLSGSSYEQYF. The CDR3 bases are TGTGCCAGCAGCTTATCCCTTAGCGGGAGCTCCTACGAGCAGTACTTC.